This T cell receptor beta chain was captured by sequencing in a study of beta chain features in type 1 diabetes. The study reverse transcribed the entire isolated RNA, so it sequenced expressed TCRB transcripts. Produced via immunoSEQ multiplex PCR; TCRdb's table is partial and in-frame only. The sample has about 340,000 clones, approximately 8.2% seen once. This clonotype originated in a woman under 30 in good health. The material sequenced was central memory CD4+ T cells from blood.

The CDR3 spells CASRLGSYEQYF. In DNA form, the CDR3 reads TGTGCCAGCCGACTAGGCTCCTACGAGCAGTACTTC. The chain combines TRBV28 with TRBJ2-7; TRBD2 might be the D (6 bases). V was trimmed by 8 bases and J by 0 bases, leaving 8 bases between them. The germline V gene has CDR1 MDHEN and CDR2 SYDVKM. This CDR3 is 12 amino acids long.